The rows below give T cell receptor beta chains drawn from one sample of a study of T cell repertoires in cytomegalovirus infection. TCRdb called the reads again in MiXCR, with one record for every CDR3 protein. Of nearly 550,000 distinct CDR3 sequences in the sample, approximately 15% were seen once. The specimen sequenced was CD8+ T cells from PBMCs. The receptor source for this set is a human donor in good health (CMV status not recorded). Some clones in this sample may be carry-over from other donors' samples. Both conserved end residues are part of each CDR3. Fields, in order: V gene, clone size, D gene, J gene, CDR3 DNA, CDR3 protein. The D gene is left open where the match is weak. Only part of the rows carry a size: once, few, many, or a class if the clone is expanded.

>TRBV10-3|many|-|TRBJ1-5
TGTGCCATCAGTGAGTCTATAACCCGGGGGCAGCCCCAGCATTTT
CAISESITRGQPQHF
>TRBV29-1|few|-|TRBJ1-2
TGCAGCGTTGATGAGGGGCCCCGGGGCTACACCTTC
CSVDEGPRGYTF
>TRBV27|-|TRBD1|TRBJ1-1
TGTGCCATCAGGGGGGGGAAGGCTGAAGATTTCTTT
CAIRGGKAEDFF
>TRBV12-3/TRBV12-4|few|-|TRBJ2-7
TGTGCCAGCAGCCAACCGGGGAGGTACGAGCAGTACTTC
CASSQPGRYEQYF
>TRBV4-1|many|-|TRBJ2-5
TGCGCCAGCAGCCAAGTGGAGAGGGAGACCCAGTACTTC
CASSQVERETQYF
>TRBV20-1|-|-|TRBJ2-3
TGCAGTGCTAGCACAGATACGCAGTATTTT
CSASTDTQYF
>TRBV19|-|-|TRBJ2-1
TGTGCCAGTAGTACCTGGACAGAGTACAATGAGCAGTTCTTC
CASSTWTEYNEQFF
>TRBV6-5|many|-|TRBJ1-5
TGTGCCAGCAGTTATTCTCCGGGGGGTAGTCAGCCCCAGCATTTT
CASSYSPGGSQPQHF
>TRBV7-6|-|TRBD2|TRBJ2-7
TGTGCCAGCAGCTCGATCACCCGGACTAGCCACTACGAGCAGTACTTC
CASSSITRTSHYEQYF
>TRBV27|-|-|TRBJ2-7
TGTGCCAGCAGTTTCGCCGGGACGCCGTCCTACGAGCAGTACTTC
CASSFAGTPSYEQYF
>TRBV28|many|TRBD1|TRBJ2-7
TGTGCCAGCAGTTTCCCGGGACAGGGATACGAGCAGTACTTC
CASSFPGQGYEQYF
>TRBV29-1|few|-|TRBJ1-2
TGCAGCGTTGAAGATAGGGAGTTTAACTATGGCTACACCTTC
CSVEDREFNYGYTF
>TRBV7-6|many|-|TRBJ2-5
TGTGCCAGCAGCTTAAGGGGGGAGACCCAGTACTTC
CASSLRGETQYF
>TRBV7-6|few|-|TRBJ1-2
TGTGCCAGCAGCCCCGGGCAAGGTATAAACTACACCTTC
CASSPGQGINYTF
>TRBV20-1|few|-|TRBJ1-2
TGCAGTGCTAGAGATCCCGGGATTAACTATGGCTACACCTTC
CSARDPGINYGYTF
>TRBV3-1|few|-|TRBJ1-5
TGTGCCAGCAGCCCCGGCACTAGCAATCAGCCCCAGCATTTT
CASSPGTSNQPQHF
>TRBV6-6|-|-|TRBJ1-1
TGTGCCATAACGCAGGGTAGTGCTGAAGCTTTCTTT
CAITQGSAEAFF
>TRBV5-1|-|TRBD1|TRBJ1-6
TGCGCCAGCAGCTTGGGGGACAGAAACAATTCACCCCTCCACTTT
CASSLGDRNNSPLHF
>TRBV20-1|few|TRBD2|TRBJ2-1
TGCAGCCCCCTTACGACTAGCGAATACAATGAGCAGTTCTTC
CSPLTTSEYNEQFF
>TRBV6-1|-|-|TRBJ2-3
TGTGCCAGCAGTGAACGGTCAGATACGCAGTATTTT
CASSERSDTQYF
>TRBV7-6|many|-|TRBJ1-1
TGTGCCAGCAGCATGGGACGGGAAGCTTTCTTT
CASSMGREAFF
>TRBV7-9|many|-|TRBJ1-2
TGTGCCAGCAGCGCACCCCGGTCCTTAAACTATGGCTACACCTTC
CASSAPRSLNYGYTF
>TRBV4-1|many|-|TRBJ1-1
TGCGCCAGCAGCCAAGGGGCCGAAGCTTTCTTT
CASSQGAEAFF
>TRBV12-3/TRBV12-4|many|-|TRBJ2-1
TGTGCCAGCAGTCGCTCCTCCGGGCAAGACAATGAGCAGTTCTTC
CASSRSSGQDNEQFF
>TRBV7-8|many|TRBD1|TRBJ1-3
TGTGCCAGCAGCCACAACAGGGGGCAAGGAAACACCATATATTTT
CASSHNRGQGNTIYF
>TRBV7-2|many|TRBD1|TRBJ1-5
TGTGCCAGCAGCTTGACAGGGCTCAGCAATCAGCCCCAGCATTTT
CASSLTGLSNQPQHF
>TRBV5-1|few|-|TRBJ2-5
TGCGCCAGCAGCCGCCCGGGAGAGGGCCGTCTCCAAGAGACCCAGTACTTC
CASSRPGEGRLQETQYF
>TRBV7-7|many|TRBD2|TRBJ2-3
TGTGCTAGCAGCTTAGCGCCGTGGCGGGAGGGCCCAGATACGCAGTATTTT
CASSLAPWREGPDTQYF
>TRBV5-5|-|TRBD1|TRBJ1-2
TGTGCCAGCAGCTTTCTACCCGGGACAGGGGAGGGCTACACCTTC
CASSFLPGTGEGYTF
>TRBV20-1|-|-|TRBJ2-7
TGCAGTGCTAGAGGTCCGGAGACCTACGAGCAGTACTTC
CSARGPETYEQYF
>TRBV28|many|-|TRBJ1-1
TGTGCCAGCAGTGTACCTGGGGAGAACACTGAAGCTTTCTTT
CASSVPGENTEAFF
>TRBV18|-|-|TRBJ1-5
TGTGCCAGCTCACCACCCGGGGGACCTGATCAGCCCCAGCATTTT
CASSPPGGPDQPQHF
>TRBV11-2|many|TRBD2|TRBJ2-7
TGTGCCAGCAGCACCGCCCCGGAGGGGAAGGGCGGGGGCTACGAGCAGTACTTC
CASSTAPEGKGGGYEQYF
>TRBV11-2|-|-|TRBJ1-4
TGTGCCAGCAGCTTAGACCGACGGCGCCCTGCTGAAAAACTGTTTTTT
CASSLDRRRPAEKLFF
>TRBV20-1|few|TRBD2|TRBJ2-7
TGCAGTGCTAGCCCACTAGCGGGAACCTACGAGCAGTACTTC
CSASPLAGTYEQYF
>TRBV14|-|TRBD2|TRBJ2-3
TGTGCCAGCAGCCAAGGAATAGCGGGGGGTGATACGCAGTATTTT
CASSQGIAGGDTQYF
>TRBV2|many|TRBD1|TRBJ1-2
TGTGCCAGCACCCTGACAGGGGGCGCCGGATGCACCTTC
CASTLTGGAGCTF
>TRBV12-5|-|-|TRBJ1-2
TGTGCTAGTGGATTAGATCCTCCCAGACTAGCTAACTATGGCTACACCTTC
CASGLDPPRLANYGYTF
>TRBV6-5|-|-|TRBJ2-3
TGTGCCAGCAGTTACTCCGGAGTTGCCACAGATACGCAGTATTTT
CASSYSGVATDTQYF
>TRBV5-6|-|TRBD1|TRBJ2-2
TGTGCCAGCAGTGACAGGGGGGCCGGGGAGCTGTTTTTT
CASSDRGAGELFF
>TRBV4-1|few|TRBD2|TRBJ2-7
TGCGCCAGCAGCCAAGACTCCAGCGGGGCAACCTACGAGCAGTACTTC
CASSQDSSGATYEQYF
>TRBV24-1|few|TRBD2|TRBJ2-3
TGTGCCACCAGTGAAAGGGGGACTAGCGGGGACACAGATACGCAGTATTTT
CATSERGTSGDTDTQYF
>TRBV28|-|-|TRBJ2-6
TGTGCCAGCAGTCAACATCCTTCTGGGGCCAACGTCCTGACTTTC
CASSQHPSGANVLTF
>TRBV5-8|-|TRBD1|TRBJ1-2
TGTGCCAGCAGCTTGAAACAGGGGGCAGTATATGGCTACACCTTC
CASSLKQGAVYGYTF
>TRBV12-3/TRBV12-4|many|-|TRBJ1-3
TGTGCCAGCAGTCTACAGGGCATACCTTTCTTCTCTGGAAACACCATATATTTT
CASSLQGIPFFSGNTIYF
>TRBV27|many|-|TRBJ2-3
TGTGCCAGCAGTTTGACAGTTGAAGATACGCAGTATTTT
CASSLTVEDTQYF
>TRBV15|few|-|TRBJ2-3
TGTGCCACCAGCAAAGGCGGCAGCACAGATACGCAGTATTTT
CATSKGGSTDTQYF
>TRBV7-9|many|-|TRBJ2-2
TGTGCCAGCAGCTTATTGTTCGCGGGACACACCGGGGAGCTGTTTTTT
CASSLLFAGHTGELFF
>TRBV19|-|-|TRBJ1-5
TGTGCCAGTAAACCCCAGGGAAGCAATCAGCCCCAGCATTTT
CASKPQGSNQPQHF
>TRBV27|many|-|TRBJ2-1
TGTGCCAGCAGTTGGGGGAAGAGGTCCTACAATGAGCAGTTCTTC
CASSWGKRSYNEQFF
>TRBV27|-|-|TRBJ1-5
TGTGCCAGCAGTTTAAGCCCCGTCAGGAATCAGCCCCAGCATTTT
CASSLSPVRNQPQHF
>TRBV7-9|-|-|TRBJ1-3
TGTGCCAGCAGCTTAGATCCGATGAGCTCTGGAAACACCATATATTTT
CASSLDPMSSGNTIYF
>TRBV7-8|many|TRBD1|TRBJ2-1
TGTGCCAGCAGCGCGCGACAGGGAAAGGGATGGAATGAGCAGTTCTTC
CASSARQGKGWNEQFF
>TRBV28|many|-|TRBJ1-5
TGTGCCAGCAGTTTTTACGGGCGCAATCAGCCCCAGCATTTT
CASSFYGRNQPQHF
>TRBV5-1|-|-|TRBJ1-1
TGCGCCAGCAGCTTACCTACGATGAAGACTGAAGCTTTCTTT
CASSLPTMKTEAFF